The subject of this entry is one T cell receptor (beta chain). As yet, its antigen is unknown. This sample is part of a study of cytotoxic CD8 clonotypes in ibrutinib-treated CLL. Study-wide background: Response samples followed a median about 12 months of treatment, range 6 to 36. General study findings and limits: Before falling back toward baseline at progression, clonality had risen at the time of ibrutinib response.

Sequencing used immunoSEQ multiplex PCR; TCRdb keeps in-frame clones, though not all of them. The table shows about 200,000 clones, with over 65% occurring only once. This TCR was sampled from a human donor with chronic lymphocytic leukemia. This sample comprised PBMCs, obtained after 12 months of ibrutinib treatment.

The CDR3 loop is CASSVEFNYGYTF. CDR3 nucleotide sequence: TGTGCCAGCAGCGTAGAGTTTAACTATGGCTACACCTTC. The chain is built from TRBV9 and TRBJ1-2, with D unclear. The germline V gene has CDR1 SGDLS and CDR2 YYNGEE. V was clipped by 0 bases and J by 1 base, with 4 bases between them. The CDR3 is made up of 13 amino acids. The full variable domain, rest sourced from reference TRBV9 and TRBJ1-2, is DSGVTQTPKHLITATGQRVTLRCSPRSGDLSVYWYQQSLDQGLQFLIQYYNGEERAKGNILERFSAQQFPDLHSELNLSSLELGDSALYFCASSVEFNYGYTFGSGTRLTVV.